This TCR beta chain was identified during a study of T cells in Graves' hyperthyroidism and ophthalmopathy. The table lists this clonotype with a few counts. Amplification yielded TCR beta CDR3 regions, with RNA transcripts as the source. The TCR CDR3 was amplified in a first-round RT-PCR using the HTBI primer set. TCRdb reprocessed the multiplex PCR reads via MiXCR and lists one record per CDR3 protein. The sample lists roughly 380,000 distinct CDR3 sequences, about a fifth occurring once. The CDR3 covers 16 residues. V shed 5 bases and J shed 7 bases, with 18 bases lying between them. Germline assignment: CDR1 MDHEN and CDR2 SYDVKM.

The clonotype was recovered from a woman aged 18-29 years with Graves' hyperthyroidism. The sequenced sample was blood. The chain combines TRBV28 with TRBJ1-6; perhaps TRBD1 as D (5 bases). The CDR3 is CASSLRVDSLNSPLHF. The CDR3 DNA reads TGTGCCAGCAGTCTCCGGGTCGACAGTTTAAATTCACCCCTCCACTTT.